Shown below are 11 T cell receptor beta chains from a single sample sequenced in a study of cytomegalovirus exposure and HLA in healthy donors. Use of 60 Vbeta and 13 Jbeta primers characterized the PCR. Here immunoSEQ multiplex PCR was the method, and the copy in TCRdb shows in-frame clones only, minus some. The table shows a few hundred thousand clones, with just under 85% occurring only once. The material sequenced was PBMCs. These receptors came from a woman aged 40 to 55 in good health and CMV-seronegative.

The J gene is TRBJ2-7, the V gene TRBV11-2; a weak D match, TRBD1 (6 bases). Germline loops: CDR1 SGHAT, CDR2 FQNNGV. The ends were cut back, 7 bases at V and 2 bases at J, with 15 bases in the middle. The CDR3 spans 14 residues. CDR3 amino acids: CASTPIRGTYEQYF. In nucleotides, the CDR3 is TGTGCCAGCACCCCTATAAGGGGGACCTACGAGCAGTACTTC.

The V and J genes are TRBV15 and TRBJ2-1; weak D call: TRBD2 (5 bases). V shed 0 bases and J shed 5 bases, with 14 bases lying between them. The germline V gene has CDR1 LNHNV and CDR2 YYDKDF (reference sequence). The CDR3 runs 16 residues. CDR3 sequence (DNA): TGTGCCACCAGCAGAGATTCCAGGACGGGGAACAATGAGCAGTTCTTC. The encoded protein is CATSRDSRTGNNEQFF.

The chain joins TRBV4-1 to TRBJ2-7, with 11 bases that match TRBD2. The CDR3 extends over 15 amino acids. J lost 5 bases, V lost 1 base, and 4 bases had no gene match. CDR1 MGHRA and CDR2 YSYEKL come from the germline V gene. The DNA of the CDR3 is TGCGCCAGCAGCCAAGTTAGCGGGGGGGCTGACGAGCAGTACTTC. This codes for CASSQVSGGADEQYF.

The CDR3 DNA reads TGTGCCAGCAGCGTAGCAGGGTTGACTGAAGCTTTCTTT. It yields the protein CASSVAGLTEAFF. The chain uses TRBV9 and TRBJ1-1; tentative D call: TRBD1 (5 bases). The CDR3 has 13 residues. V lost 0 bases, J lost 5 bases, and 8 bases lay in between. CDR1 and CDR2 from the germline V gene are SGDLS and YYNGEE.

The chain's CDR3 is CASSVAWRESEQYF. The CDR3 bases are TGTGCCAGCAGCGTAGCTTGGAGGGAATCCGAGCAGTACTTC. The rearrangement links TRBV9 to TRBJ2-7, with D perhaps matching TRBD2 (6 bases). The germline gives CDR1 SGDLS, CDR2 YYNGEE. The CDR3 spans 14 residues. The ends were cut back, 0 bases at V and 6 bases at J, with 13 bases in the middle.

The V call is TRBV25-1, the J call TRBJ2-5; 9 nucleotides match TRBD2. From germline, CDR1 is MGHDK and CDR2 SYGVNS. J lost 4 bases, V lost 5 bases, and 8 bases had no gene match. The CDR3 totals 15 residues. In nucleotides, the CDR3 is TGTGCCAGCAGTCTTGCGGGGGGGCCCGGAGAGACCCAGTACTTC. This encodes CASSLAGGPGETQYF.

The rearrangement links TRBV6-6 to TRBJ1-6; D might be TRBD1 (6 bases). This CDR3 is built from 12 residues. The ends were cut back, 6 bases at V and 18 bases at J, with 18 bases in the middle. Germline CDR1 reads MNHNY; CDR2 reads SVGAGI (reference sequence). This chain's CDR3 is CASRSRDISNHF. CDR3 DNA: TGTGCCAGCAGGTCCCGGGACATCAGTAACCACTTT.

This chain links TRBV4-2 with TRBJ1-3; D remains unclear. This CDR3 is built from 16 residues. V was pared by 0 bases and J by 0 bases, with 9 bases between. Germline loops: CDR1 LGHNA, CDR2 YNFKEQ. The DNA for the CDR3 is TGTGCCAGCAGCCAAGACTTAGCAGACTCTGGAAACACCATATATTTT. This codes for CASSQDLADSGNTIYF.

Written as DNA, the CDR3 is TGTGCCAGCAGCTCCGGGGGGGCCTGGGAGCAGTTCTTC. Translated, it gives CASSSGGAWEQFF. The V gene is TRBV7-9, the J gene TRBJ2-1; 8 bases line up with TRBD2. Losses at the gene ends were 4 bases for V and 10 bases for J; bases not matched to a gene: 6. In germline, CDR1 is SEHNR, CDR2 FQNEAQ (reference sequence). The CDR3 is 13 amino acids.

This clone came up a few times. The chain uses TRBV2 and TRBJ1-1, with D perhaps matching TRBD1 (5 bases). In germline, CDR1 is SNHLY, CDR2 FYNNEI. The V and J ends lost 6 bases and 1 base respectively, with 12 bases between them. The CDR3 is 14 residues long. CDR3 bases: TGTGCCAGCAGGGGCCTTACAGGGAACACTGAAGCTTTCTTT. It is translated as CASRGLTGNTEAFF.

This clone appeared a single time. The chain links TRBV11-2 to TRBJ1-4; no clear D. V gave up 2 bases and J gave up 5 bases, with 12 bases separating them. CDR3 length: 15 residues. Germline V lookup: CDR1 SGHAT, CDR2 FQNNGV. CDR3 loop: CASSLLARKNEKLFF. DNA of the CDR3: TGTGCCAGCAGCTTACTGGCCCGAAAGAATGAAAAACTGTTTTTT.